The 14 T cell receptor beta chains below were found in one sample sequenced in a study of OX40 agonist ivuxolimab in advanced cancers. TCRdb keeps only in-frame clones here, not all; method: immunoSEQ multiplex PCR. The table shows over 25,000 clones, with approximately 81% occurring only once. The sample was CD4+ or CD8+ T cells sorted from blood, taken in a trial of the OX40 agonist ivuxolimab. The receptor set was obtained from an adult with an advanced solid tumor such as melanoma, head and neck, liver or kidney cancer.

V and J are TRBV27 and TRBJ2-1, with a possible D match to TRBD2 (7 bases). Germline lookup yields CDR1 MNHEY and CDR2 SMNVEV (reference sequence). CDR3 length: 13 amino acids. The V end lost 1 base, the J end lost 8 bases, and 9 bases lay between the germline ends. The CDR3 spells CASSLWGGDEQFF. The CDR3 coding sequence is TGTGCCAGCAGTTTATGGGGGGGCGATGAGCAGTTCTTC.

The chain joins TRBV30 to TRBJ1-4; D gene uncertain. There are 14 residues in the CDR3. From germline, CDR1 is GTSNPN and CDR2 SVGIG (reference sequence). V dropped 2 bases and J dropped 2 bases, with 9 bases sitting between them. The CDR3, as DNA: TGTGCCTGGAGTTATGTTTTGACTAATGAAAAACTGTTTTTT. Its protein product is CAWSYVLTNEKLFF.

This chain uses TRBV7-9 with TRBJ2-1, with 14 bases lining up with TRBD2. V lost 5 bases, J lost 2 bases, and 5 bases stayed unmatched. Germline values: CDR1 SEHNR, CDR2 FQNEAQ (reference sequence). CDR3 length: 17 amino acids. The CDR3, as DNA: TGTGCCAGCAGCCAAGAGGGACTAGCGGGGGCCTACAATGAGCAGTTCTTC. It codes for CASSQEGLAGAYNEQFF.

The V call is TRBV19, the J call TRBJ2-5, with D unresolved. The DNA end is a closer match to TRBJ2-7, so the J assignment may be wrong. This CDR3 has 15 residues. CDR1 LNHDA and CDR2 SQIVND come from the germline V gene (reference sequence). The CDR3 protein is CASSLTASPTYEQYF. The CDR3, as DNA: TGTGCCAGTAGTTTGACGGCTTCTCCAACCTACGAGCAGTACTTC.

This chain's CDR3 is CASSYSDSLGNTIYF. As DNA, the CDR3 is TGTGCCAGCAGTTATTCGGACAGCCTTGGAAACACCATATATTTT. The chain links TRBV6-5 to TRBJ1-3; perhaps TRBD1 as D (6 bases). The length of the CDR3 is 15 residues. V lost 3 bases and J lost 3, with 12 bases in between. CDR1 is MNHEY and CDR2 is SVGAGI in the germline V gene.

This chain joins TRBV29-1 and TRBJ1-1; no clear D gene. This CDR3 region has 11 residues. Germline V gene sequence: CDR1 SQVTM, CDR2 ANQGSEA. Trimming removed 2 bases at V and 8 bases at J, with 9 bases between. CDR3 nucleotide sequence: TGCAGCGTTGAAACCTCGCCCGAAGCTTTCTTT. This codes for CSVETSPEAFF.

This chain connects TRBV27 to TRBJ2-7, with 10 nucleotides matching TRBD2. The CDR3 totals 14 residues. Losses at the gene ends were 5 bases for V and 4 bases for J; bases not matched to a gene: 5. The V gene's germline CDR1 is MNHEY and CDR2 SMNVEV (reference sequence). CDR3 sequence: CASSQREGSYEQYF. CDR3 bases: TGTGCCAGCAGTCAGCGGGAGGGGTCATACGAGCAGTACTTC.

J is TRBJ2-3 and V is TRBV4-1; possible D gene TRBD1, 5 bases. Trimming left V 4 bases short and J 2 bases short, with 13 bases between. The CDR3 runs 15 residues. Germline V gene sequence: CDR1 MGHRA, CDR2 YSYEKL. In DNA, the CDR3 is TGCGCCAGCAGCCTCGTAGTAGGGGACACAGATACGCAGTATTTT. Residues: CASSLVVGDTDTQYF.

This chain connects TRBV14 to TRBJ2-1; the D gene is possibly TRBD2 (6 bases). This CDR3 has 12 residues. The germline V gene has CDR1 SGHDN and CDR2 FVKESK. Trimming shortened V by 2 bases and J by 10 bases, and 9 bases separated the two germline ends. The CDR3 DNA is TGTGCCAGCAGCCAATGGGCGGGGGAGCAGTTCTTC. Amino acids: CASSQWAGEQFF.

This chain joins TRBV19 and TRBJ2-7, with D possibly TRBD2 on 5 matching bases. V shed 3 bases and J shed 0 bases, with 9 bases lying between them. This CDR3 is built from 14 residues. CDR1 and CDR2 (germline): LNHDA, SQIVND (reference sequence). The CDR3 is CASSMEGSSYEQYF. Written as DNA, the CDR3 is TGTGCCAGTAGTATGGAAGGGAGCTCCTACGAGCAGTACTTC.

This clone was recorded a few times. This rearrangement joins TRBV23-1 to TRBJ2-2; a possible D gene is TRBD1 (6 bases). TRBV23-1 belongs to the ORF category, with a function that is uncertain. Deletions cut 7 bases from V and 3 bases from J, with 15 bases between. This CDR3 contains 15 residues. The CDR3: CASTSGDRDTGELFF. The DNA of the CDR3 is TGCGCCAGCACCTCAGGGGACCGCGACACCGGGGAGCTGTTTTTT.

The chain has TRBV6-1 and TRBJ1-5, with unresolved D. Germline loops: CDR1 MNHNS, CDR2 SASEGT. The germline V and J ends were trimmed by 7 bases and 3 bases, with 13 bases remaining between them. CDR3 length: 14 amino acids. CDR3 in DNA: TGTGCCAGCAACGTTTTAAGAAACAATCAGCCCCAGCATTTT. Amino acids: CASNVLRNNQPQHF.

On this clone itself: One end of the junction is discordant with germline, which a read error may explain. The rearrangement uses TRBV4-1 and TRBJ2-3; possible D gene TRBD1, 5 bases. The CDR3 loop spans 18 amino acids. The germline CDR1 and CDR2 sequences are MGHRA and YSYEKL. The CDR3 region is CASTQADREDRSTDTQYF. The CDR3 DNA is TGCGCCAGCACCCAAGCCGACAGAGAAGACCGAAGCACAGATACGCAGTATTTT.

The rearrangement links TRBV14 to TRBJ2-3, with D possibly being TRBD1 (5 bases). This CDR3 has 16 amino acids. V was cut by 0 bases and J by 4 bases, with 14 bases left in between. Germline V gene lookup returns CDR1 SGHDN and CDR2 FVKESK. As DNA, the CDR3 is TGTGCCAGCAGCCAAGATGAGGTTTGGGGCGCAGATACGCAGTATTTT. Its translation is CASSQDEVWGADTQYF.